The 30 T cell receptor beta chains presented below share a single source sample, sequenced in a study of blood T cell repertoires in COVID-19. Here immunoSEQ multiplex PCR was the method, and the copy in TCRdb shows in-frame clones only, minus some. Among approximately 96,000 clones listed, nearly 95% were seen once. Sequenced material: peripheral blood. The receptors stem from a human donor with active COVID-19. The donor label of this sample is uncertain.

The genes are TRBV19 and TRBJ2-5, with 8 bases lining up with TRBD2. This CDR3 region has 18 residues. With V trimmed by 4 bases and J by 3 bases, 16 bases remained unmatched. Germline V CDR1 and CDR2: LNHDA, SQIVND (reference sequence). In nucleotides, the CDR3 is TGTGCCAGTAGTACCCGACTAAGCGGGAGCTTTTTAGAAGAGACCCAGTACTTC. Protein: CASSTRLSGSFLEETQYF.

The chain uses TRBV28 and TRBJ2-5; TRBD2 agrees at 8 bases. This CDR3 contains 14 residues. The V and J ends lost 7 bases and 6 bases, in that order; junction bases with no gene match: 10. From germline, CDR1 is MDHEN and CDR2 SYDVKM. The CDR3 nucleotides are TGTGCCAGCACAAGGAGCGGGAGAGGAAAGACCCAGTACTTC. This sequence encodes CASTRSGRGKTQYF.

The V and J genes are TRBV5-1 and TRBJ2-7; TRBD1 matches at 9 bases. This CDR3 contains 15 residues. V was pared by 4 bases and J by 5 bases, with 10 bases of the junction left unmatched. Germline assignment: CDR1 SGHRS and CDR2 YFSETQ. This chain's CDR3 is CASSPIGDRVNEQYF. CDR3 nucleotides: TGCGCCAGCAGCCCCATAGGGGACAGGGTGAACGAGCAGTACTTC. Based on the CDR3 plus reference TRBV5-1 and TRBJ2-7, the full variable domain is KAGVTQTPRYLIKTRGQQVTLSCSPISGHRSVSWYQQTPGQGLQFLFEYFSETQRNKGNFPGRFSGRQFSNSRSEMNVSTLELGDSALYLCASSPIGDRVNEQYFGPGTRLTVT.

This clone was seen a single time. The chain is built from TRBV5-4 and TRBJ1-2; perhaps TRBD1 as D (5 bases). V lost 0 bases and J lost 4, with 13 bases in between. The germline V gene encodes CDR1 SGHNT and CDR2 YYREEE (reference sequence). The CDR3 loop spans 15 amino acids. The DNA for the CDR3 is TGTGCCAGCAGCTTGGATGGGGCCCTCGTCTATGGCTACACCTTC. It yields the protein CASSLDGALVYGYTF.

The genes are TRBV5-1 and TRBJ2-1; TRBD1 matches 7 bases. Germline CDR1 reads SGHRS; CDR2 reads YFSETQ. This CDR3 is built from 15 residues. V shed 0 bases and J 8 bases; nucleotides not matched to a gene: 8. DNA of the CDR3: TGCGCCAGCAGCTTGGAACAGGGGTTAATCTATGAGCAGTTCTTC. It specifies CASSLEQGLIYEQFF.

The chain uses TRBV27 and TRBJ2-1, with D perhaps matching TRBD1 (6 bases). Deletions cut 3 bases from V and 2 bases from J, with 8 bases between. This CDR3 is 14 amino acids long. Per germline, CDR1 MNHEY and CDR2 SMNVEV (reference sequence). The CDR3 is CASSFQGTYNEQFF. As DNA, the CDR3 is TGTGCCAGCAGTTTCCAGGGGACCTACAATGAGCAGTTCTTC.

The chain employs TRBV9 and TRBJ2-4, with 8 bases that match TRBD2. Unmatched junction bases numbered 4, after V lost 4 bases and J lost 4 bases. CDR1 is SGDLS, CDR2 YYNGEE, per germline. This CDR3 contains 14 residues. Here the CDR3 DNA reads TGTGCCAGCAGCCCCGGGGGGGGGAAAAACATTCAGTACTTC. Encoded protein: CASSPGGGKNIQYF.

This clone occurred once. The V call is TRBV9, the J call TRBJ2-1, with 7 bases identical to TRBD2. CDR3 length equals 15 residues. Trimming removed 3 bases from V and 4 bases from J; junction bases left unmatched: 7. From germline, CDR1 is SGDLS and CDR2 YYNGEE. CDR3 protein: CASSASGISYNEQFF. CDR3 DNA: TGTGCCAGCAGCGCAAGCGGGATTTCGTACAATGAGCAGTTCTTC.

This chain uses TRBV7-8 with TRBJ1-2, with 8 nucleotides matching TRBD1. V lost 4 bases, J lost 4 bases, and 11 bases stayed unmatched. This CDR3 has 16 amino acids. Germline V lookup: CDR1 SGHVS, CDR2 FQNEAQ. Here the CDR3 reads CASSSGQESSPYGYTF. In DNA, the CDR3 is TGTGCCAGCAGCTCGGGACAGGAGTCATCCCCCTATGGCTACACCTTC.

The rearrangement uses TRBV18 and TRBJ1-2; 7 nucleotides line up with TRBD1. Germline values: CDR1 KGHSH, CDR2 LQKENI. V shed 5 bases, J shed 1 base, and the junction held 4 bases outside the gene matches. There are 14 residues in the CDR3. The chain's CDR3 is CASSYGTDNYGYTF. Written as DNA, the CDR3 is TGTGCCAGCTCATACGGGACAGATAACTATGGCTACACCTTC. Full variable domain (missing parts from reference TRBV18 and TRBJ1-2): NAGVMQNPRHLVRRRGQEARLRCSPMKGHSHVYWYRQLPEEGLKFMVYLQKENIIDESGMPKERFSAEFPKEGPSILRIQQVVRGDSAAYFCASSYGTDNYGYTFGSGTRLTVV.

The chain carries TRBV2 and TRBJ2-1, with TRBD1 matching over 10 bases. The CDR3 sequence is 15 residues long. J gave up 0 bases and V 7 bases, and 3 bases lay outside the gene matches. The germline V gene encodes CDR1 SNHLY and CDR2 FYNNEI. CDR3 protein: CASMDRGTSYNEQFF. The CDR3 nucleotides read TGTGCCAGCATGGACAGGGGGACCTCCTACAATGAGCAGTTCTTC.

This sequence joins TRBV7-9 and TRBJ2-1; TRBD2 is a possible D gene (6 bases). CDR1 is SEHNR and CDR2 is FQNEAQ in the germline V gene (reference sequence). Between the trimmed V and J ends, which lost 4 bases and 0 bases, there was a span of 16 bases. CDR3 size: 17 residues. This CDR3 reads CASSYGRGASSYNEQFF. CDR3 nucleotide sequence: TGTGCCAGCAGCTACGGCCGCGGGGCCAGCTCCTACAATGAGCAGTTCTTC. The full variable domain, with the rest looked up from reference TRBV7-9 and TRBJ2-1, is DTGVSQNPRHKITKRGQNVTFRCDPISEHNRLYWYRQTLGQGPEFLTYFQNEAQLEKSRLLSDRFSAERPKGSFSTLEIQRTEQGDSAMYLCASSYGRGASSYNEQFFGPGTRLTVL.

Notes on this clone: A read error may account for a junction end that differs from germline. This rearrangement joins TRBV19 to TRBJ2-7; 12 nucleotides match TRBD2. The CDR3 length is 15 residues. CDR1 and CDR2 (germline): LNHDA, SQIVND (reference sequence). The CDR3: CASSINFGLAGTMDF. The CDR3 DNA reads TGTGCCAGTAGTATAAACTTCGGACTAGCGGGGACCATGGACTTC.

This chain joins TRBV15 and TRBJ2-3, with D tentatively TRBD2 (6 bases). Germline values: CDR1 LNHNV, CDR2 YYDKDF (reference sequence). The CDR3 totals 14 residues. V lost 8 bases and J 4 bases, leaving 16 bases between the germline ends. This chain's CDR3 is CATSSNRLADTQYF. CDR3 in DNA: TGTGCCACCTCCTCGAATCGACTAGCAGATACGCAGTATTTT.

This clone was observed a single time. The gene calls are TRBV4-1 and TRBJ1-1; D may be TRBD1 (6 bases). The CDR3 loop spans 15 amino acids. Germline lookup yields CDR1 MGHRA and CDR2 YSYEKL. The ends were cut back, 3 bases at V and 5 bases at J, with 16 bases in the middle. The DNA of the CDR3 is TGCGCCAGCAGCCACCCCCAAGGGACATTAACTGAAGCTTTCTTT. It specifies CASSHPQGTLTEAFF.

This chain connects TRBV19 to TRBJ2-1, with 9 bases identical to TRBD2. This CDR3 comprises 16 residues. V lost 2 bases and J lost 7; bases outside the gene matches: 9. In germline, CDR1 is LNHDA, CDR2 SQIVND (reference sequence). The CDR3 region has the DNA TGTGCCAGTAGTATAAGAGCGGGGGGTGGAGTGAATGAGCAGTTCTTC. This sequence encodes CASSIRAGGGVNEQFF.

CDR3 coding DNA: TGTGCCAGCAGTAATCGGGTGACAGATACGCAGTATTTT. This codes for CASSNRVTDTQYF. The rearrangement links TRBV12-3 or TRBV12-4 to TRBJ2-3; D unresolved. The V end lost 5 bases, the J end lost 3 bases, and 9 bases lay between the germline ends. The CDR3 is made up of 13 amino acids.

V gene TRBV5-1 combines with J gene TRBJ2-7, with a tentative D call TRBD1 (7 bases). V gave up 3 bases and J gave up 0 bases, with 13 bases separating them. Germline CDR1 is SGHRS and CDR2 is YFSETQ. CDR3 length equals 15 residues. In DNA form, the CDR3 reads TGCGCCAGCAGCTCCACGGGGGACAGCTCCTACGAGCAGTACTTC. Residues: CASSSTGDSSYEQYF.

V is TRBV18 and J is TRBJ2-6; TRBD1 might be the D (5 bases). Trimming shortened V by 5 bases and J by 1 base, and 15 bases separated the two germline ends. The CDR3 has 17 amino acids. Germline V gene lookup returns CDR1 KGHSH and CDR2 LQKENI. For the CDR3, the DNA is TGTGCCAGCTCAATGCAGGGTGGGATTTCTGGGGCCAACGTCCTGACTTTC. It encodes CASSMQGGISGANVLTF. Complete variable domain (other parts from reference TRBV18 and TRBJ2-6): NAGVMQNPRHLVRRRGQEARLRCSPMKGHSHVYWYRQLPEEGLKFMVYLQKENIIDESGMPKERFSAEFPKEGPSILRIQQVVRGDSAAYFCASSMQGGISGANVLTFGAGSRLTVL.

The V call is TRBV18, the J call TRBJ1-1; TRBD1 matches 7 bases. The CDR3 has 15 amino acids. Germline assignment: CDR1 KGHSH and CDR2 LQKENI. Unmatched junction bases numbered 7, after V lost 5 bases and J lost 1 base. The CDR3 DNA is TGTGCCAGCTCAGCCAGACAGGGTTCGAACACTGAAGCTTTCTTT. As protein: CASSARQGSNTEAFF.

This clone occurred once. One junction end does not reproduce the germline sequence, and a read error may be involved. The chain combines TRBV7-7 with TRBJ2-5; D call uncertain. Germline assignment: CDR1 SSHAT and CDR2 FNYEAQ (reference sequence). The CDR3 contains 13 residues. CDR3 DNA sequence: TGTGCTAGCAGCCCAAACATGTACGAGACCCAGTACTTC. As protein: CASSPNMYETQYF.

The chain recombines TRBV4-1 with TRBJ2-3, with 15 positions matching TRBD2. The germline V gene has CDR1 MGHRA and CDR2 YSYEKL. V dropped 0 bases and J dropped 3; count of bases not matched to a gene: 4. This CDR3 spans 18 amino acids. DNA of the CDR3: TGCGCCAGCAGCCAAGATAGAGGACTAGCGGGGGGGACAGATACGCAGTATTTT. Translation gives CASSQDRGLAGGTDTQYF.

CDR3 bases: TGCAGTGCCGGGTCTAGGTTTGAAGCTTTCTTT. The encoded protein is CSAGSRFEAFF. V gene TRBV20-1 combines with J gene TRBJ1-1; no reliable D call. V lost 6 bases, J lost 7 bases, and 12 bases lay in between. The germline CDR1 and CDR2 sequences are DFQATT and SNEGSKA (reference sequence). The CDR3 runs 11 residues.

The V gene is TRBV19, the J gene TRBJ2-3; 10 positions agree with TRBD1. The germline gives CDR1 LNHDA, CDR2 SQIVND (reference sequence). Trimming removed 1 base from V and 5 bases from J; junction bases left unmatched: 3. This CDR3 has 15 residues. In DNA form, the CDR3 reads TGTGCCAGTAGTATAGGAGGACAGGGGGTAGATACGCAGTATTTT. Amino acids: CASSIGGQGVDTQYF.

The V gene is TRBV7-6, the J gene TRBJ2-5; 11 nucleotides line up with TRBD2. Trimming took 4 bases from V and 2 from J; bases not matched to a gene: 9. This CDR3 is built from 17 residues. Germline V gives CDR1 SGHVS, CDR2 FNYEAQ. CDR3 bases: TGTGCCAGCAGCTCACCGACTAGCGGGACCTTACAAGAGACCCAGTACTTC. The encoded protein is CASSSPTSGTLQETQYF.

The genes are TRBV10-1 and TRBJ2-1; TRBD2 matches at 10 bases. The germline V gene has CDR1 WNHNN and CDR2 SYGVQD (reference sequence). The CDR3 consists of 14 residues. The V gene end was trimmed by 6 bases and the J gene end by 9 bases; junction bases not matched to a gene: 8. The CDR3 is CASSTGLARGEQFF. In DNA, the CDR3 is TGCGCCAGCAGCACGGGACTAGCGAGAGGTGAGCAGTTCTTC.

The V call is TRBV6-5, the J call TRBJ1-2; D gene uncertain. Germline assignment: CDR1 MNHEY and CDR2 SVGAGI. CDR3 length equals 14 residues. Between the trimmed V and J ends, which lost 5 bases and 8 bases, there was a span of 18 bases. DNA for the CDR3: TGTGCCAGCAGTCCAGAGGGAGGCTTGGGAGGCTACACCTTC. Its translation: CASSPEGGLGGYTF.

This clone was observed once. The chain links TRBV5-6 to TRBJ2-2; 11 nucleotides agree with TRBD2. This CDR3 spans 17 amino acids. From germline, CDR1 is SGHDT and CDR2 YYEEEE. The junction had 9 bases not matched to a gene; V was cut back by 0 bases and J by 8 bases. The CDR3 DNA sequence: TGTGCCAGCAGCTTGGGACTAGCGGGAAACCTGGGAGGGGAGCTGTTTTTT. Its protein product is CASSLGLAGNLGGELFF.

The J gene is TRBJ1-6, the V gene TRBV28; TRBD1 might be the D (5 bases). CDR3 length: 11 amino acids. Trimming left V 7 bases short and J 13 bases short, with 11 bases between. The germline gives CDR1 MDHEN, CDR2 SYDVKM. Written as DNA, the CDR3 is TGTGCCAGCACCCAAGGGGCGCCCCTCCACTTT. Encoded protein: CASTQGAPLHF.

The rearrangement uses TRBV19 and TRBJ1-1; D possibly corresponds to TRBD1 (5 bases). Germline V gene sequence: CDR1 LNHDA, CDR2 SQIVND (reference sequence). The length of the CDR3 is 14 residues. V was trimmed by 10 bases and J by 0 bases, leaving 15 bases between them. CDR3 in amino acids: CATNKGRVNTEAFF. The CDR3 DNA reads TGTGCCACCAACAAGGGGCGCGTGAACACTGAAGCTTTCTTT. Full variable domain (missing parts from reference TRBV19 and TRBJ1-1): DGGITQSPKYLFRKEGQNVTLSCEQNLNHDAMYWYRQDPGQGLRLIYYSQIVNDFQKGDIAEGYSVSREKKESFPLTVTSAQKNPTAFYLCATNKGRVNTEAFFGQGTRLTVV.